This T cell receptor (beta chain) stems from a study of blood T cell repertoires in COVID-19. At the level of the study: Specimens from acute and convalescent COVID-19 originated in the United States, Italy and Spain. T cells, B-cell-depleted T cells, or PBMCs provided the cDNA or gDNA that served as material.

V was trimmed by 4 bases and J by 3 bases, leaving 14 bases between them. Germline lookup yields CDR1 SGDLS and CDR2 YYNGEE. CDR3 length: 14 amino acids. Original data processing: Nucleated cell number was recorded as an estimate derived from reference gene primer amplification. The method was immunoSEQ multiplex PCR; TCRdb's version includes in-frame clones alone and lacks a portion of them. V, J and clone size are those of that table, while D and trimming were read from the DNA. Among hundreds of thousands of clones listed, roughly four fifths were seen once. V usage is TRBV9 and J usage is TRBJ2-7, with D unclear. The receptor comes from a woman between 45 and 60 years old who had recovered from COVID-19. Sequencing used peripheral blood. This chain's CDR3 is CASSPLGTGYEQYF. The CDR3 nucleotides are TGTGCCAGCAGCCCCCTGGGCACCGGCTACGAGCAGTACTTC.